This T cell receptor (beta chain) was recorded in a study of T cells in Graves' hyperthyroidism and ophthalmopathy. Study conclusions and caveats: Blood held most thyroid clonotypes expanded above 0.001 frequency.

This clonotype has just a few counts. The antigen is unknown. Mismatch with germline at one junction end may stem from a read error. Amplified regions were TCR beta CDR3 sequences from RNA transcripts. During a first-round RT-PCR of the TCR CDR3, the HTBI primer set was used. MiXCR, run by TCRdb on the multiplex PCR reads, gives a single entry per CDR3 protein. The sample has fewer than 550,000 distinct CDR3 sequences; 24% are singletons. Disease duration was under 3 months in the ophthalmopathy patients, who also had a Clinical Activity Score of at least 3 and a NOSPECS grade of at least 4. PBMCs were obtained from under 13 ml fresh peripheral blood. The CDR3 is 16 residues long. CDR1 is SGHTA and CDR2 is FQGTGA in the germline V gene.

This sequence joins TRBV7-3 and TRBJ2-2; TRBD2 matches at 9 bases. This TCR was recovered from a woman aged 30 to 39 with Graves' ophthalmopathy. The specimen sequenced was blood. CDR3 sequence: CASSHPSGINTGELCF. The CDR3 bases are TGTGCCAGCAGCCACCCTAGCGGGATAAACACCGGGGAGCTGTGTTTT.